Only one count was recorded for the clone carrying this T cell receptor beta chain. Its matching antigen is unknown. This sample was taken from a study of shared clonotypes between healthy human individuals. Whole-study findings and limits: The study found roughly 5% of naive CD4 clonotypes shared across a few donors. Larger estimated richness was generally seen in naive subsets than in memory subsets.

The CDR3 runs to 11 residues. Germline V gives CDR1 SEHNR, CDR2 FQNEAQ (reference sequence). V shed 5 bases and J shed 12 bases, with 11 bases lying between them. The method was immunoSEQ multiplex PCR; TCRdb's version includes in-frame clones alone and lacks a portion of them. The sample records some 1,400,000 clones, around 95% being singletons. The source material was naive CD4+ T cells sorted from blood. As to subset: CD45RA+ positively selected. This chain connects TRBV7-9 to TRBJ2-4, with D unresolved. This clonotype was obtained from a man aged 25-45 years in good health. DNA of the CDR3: TGTGCCAGCAGCCATACAGAATCTCAGTACTTC. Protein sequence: CASSHTESQYF. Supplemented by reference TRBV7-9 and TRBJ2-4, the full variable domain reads DTGVSQNPRHKITKRGQNVTFRCDPISEHNRLYWYRQTLGQGPEFLTYFQNEAQLEKSRLLSDRFSAERPKGSFSTLEIQRTEQGDSAMYLCASSHTESQYFGAGTRLSVL.